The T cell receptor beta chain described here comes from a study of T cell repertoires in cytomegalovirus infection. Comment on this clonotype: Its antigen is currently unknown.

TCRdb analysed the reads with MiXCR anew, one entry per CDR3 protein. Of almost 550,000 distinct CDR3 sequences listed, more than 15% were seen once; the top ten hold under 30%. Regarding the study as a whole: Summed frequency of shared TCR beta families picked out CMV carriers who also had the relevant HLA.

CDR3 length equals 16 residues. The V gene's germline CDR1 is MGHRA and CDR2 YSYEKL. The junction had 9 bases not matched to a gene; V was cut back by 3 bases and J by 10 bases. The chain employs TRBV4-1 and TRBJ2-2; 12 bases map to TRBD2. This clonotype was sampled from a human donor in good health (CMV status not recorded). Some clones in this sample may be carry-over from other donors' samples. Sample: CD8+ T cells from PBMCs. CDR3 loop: CASSHAASGGAVELFF. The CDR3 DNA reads TGCGCCAGCAGCCACGCTGCTAGCGGGGGGGCCGTGGAGCTGTTTTTT.